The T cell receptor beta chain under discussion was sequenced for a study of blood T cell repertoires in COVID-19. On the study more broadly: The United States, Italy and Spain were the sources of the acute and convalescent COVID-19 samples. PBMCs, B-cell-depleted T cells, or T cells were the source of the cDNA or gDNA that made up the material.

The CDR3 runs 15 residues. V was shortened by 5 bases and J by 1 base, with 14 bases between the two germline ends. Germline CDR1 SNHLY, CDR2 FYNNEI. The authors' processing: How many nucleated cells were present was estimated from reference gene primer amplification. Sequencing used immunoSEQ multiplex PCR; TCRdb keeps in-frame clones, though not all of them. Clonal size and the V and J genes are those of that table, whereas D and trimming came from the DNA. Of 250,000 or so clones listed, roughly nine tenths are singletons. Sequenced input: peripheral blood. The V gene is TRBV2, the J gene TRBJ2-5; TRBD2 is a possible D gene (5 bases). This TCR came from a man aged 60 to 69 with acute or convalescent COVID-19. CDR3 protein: CASSLAGGAQETQYF. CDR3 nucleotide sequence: TGTGCCAGCAGTCTCGCGGGCGGCGCCCAAGAGACCCAGTACTTC.